The 5 T cell receptor beta chains presented below share a single source sample, sequenced in a study of cytomegalovirus exposure and HLA in healthy donors. TCRdb's copy holds only in-frame clones and misses some; the assay was immunoSEQ multiplex PCR. The sample shows approximately 230,000 clones, about 90% of them seen only once. The sample taken for sequencing was PBMCs. These receptors came from a young man in good health and CMV-seropositive.

This clone was detected only once. The chain is built from TRBV30 and TRBJ2-7; 9 bases are a match to TRBD1. The CDR3 runs to 15 residues. Per the germline V gene, CDR1 is GTSNPN and CDR2 is SVGIG (reference sequence). The ends lost 3 bases at V and 3 bases at J; junction bases unmatched: 9. The CDR3 DNA is TGTGCCTGGAGCCAACCTGGGACAGGGTTCTACGAGCAGTACTTC. It codes for CAWSQPGTGFYEQYF.

The rearrangement uses TRBV30 and TRBJ1-5; maybe TRBD1 (5 bases). The CDR3 runs to 15 residues. V was clipped by 1 base and J by 0 bases, with 10 bases between them. Germline CDR1 and CDR2: GTSNPN and SVGIG (reference sequence). In DNA, the CDR3 is TGTGCCTGGAGTGGGACACCGTTTAGCAATCAGCCCCAGCATTTT. It specifies CAWSGTPFSNQPQHF. Looking up the rest from reference TRBV30 and TRBJ1-5 gives the full variable domain: SQTIHQWPATLVQPVGSPLSLECTVEGTSNPNLYWYRQAAGRGLQLLFYSVGIGQISSEVPQNLSASRPQDRQFILSSKKLLLSDSGFYLCAWSGTPFSNQPQHFGDGTRLSIL.

V and J are TRBV28 and TRBJ2-2; D is perhaps TRBD2 (6 bases). The CDR3 totals 14 residues. The germline V gene encodes CDR1 MDHEN and CDR2 SYDVKM. V dropped 11 bases and J dropped 4 bases, with 17 bases sitting between them. CDR3 sequence: CAGGMGGRTGELFF. The CDR3 nucleotides are TGTGCCGGGGGAATGGGGGGACGCACCGGGGAGCTGTTTTTT.

This chain joins TRBV2 and TRBJ1-1, with TRBD1 as a possible D gene (5 bases). Trimming stripped 5 bases from V and 7 bases from J, with 11 bases between. Germline V gene data show CDR1 as SNHLY and CDR2 as FYNNEI. CDR3 size: 12 residues. The CDR3: CASSWAGLEAFF. CDR3 bases: TGTGCCAGCAGTTGGGCAGGGCTTGAAGCTTTCTTT.

CDR3 amino acids: CASRLNSYNEQFF. The CDR3 region has the DNA TGTGCCAGCAGATTAAACTCCTACAATGAGCAGTTCTTC. The V call is TRBV27, the J call TRBJ2-1; D not resolved. Trimming cost V 6 bases and J 0 bases, with 6 bases left between them. This CDR3 is 13 amino acids long. Germline-derived CDR1 and CDR2 are MNHEY and SMNVEV (reference sequence).